The 13 T cell receptor beta chains presented below share a single source sample, sequenced in a study of CD8+CD57+ T cells in acquired aplastic anemia. Patients chosen for sequencing had CD8+CD57+ cells that had expanded, as shown by flow cytometry. CDR3 and TCR beta VDJ profiling relied on genomic DNA as the template. TCRdb re-analysed the reads in MiXCR, keeping a single row per CDR3 protein. The sample holds 150,000 to 200,000 distinct CDR3 sequences, 48% seen once. The sequencing sample was made of sorted CD4+, CD8+, or CD8+CD57+ T cells (not recorded which) from PBMCs. These receptors all come from a human donor with aplastic anemia.

This rearrangement joins TRBV10-3 to TRBJ1-6; tentative D call: TRBD1 (6 bases). Trimming pared 11 bases from V and 10 bases from J, leaving 18 bases between. Germline CDR1 is ENHRY and CDR2 is SYGVKD. This CDR3 has 13 amino acids. CDR3 in amino acids: CAARGAPDSPLHF. DNA for the CDR3: TGTGCCGCCCGGGGGGCACCCGACTCACCCCTCCACTTT.

V usage is TRBV24-1 and J usage is TRBJ1-5; D unresolved. Trimming stripped 0 bases from V and 6 bases from J, with 5 bases between. The CDR3 runs 13 residues. The germline CDR1 and CDR2 sequences are KGHDR and SFDVKD. The CDR3 nucleotides are TGTGCCACCAGTGATTTGGGGAGTCAGCCCCAGCATTTT. Its translation: CATSDLGSQPQHF.

Worth noting for this clonotype: This may come from a read error, since a much larger clone is one base off. The genes are TRBV5-4 and TRBJ2-3, with unresolved D. V lost 3 bases, J lost 0 bases, and 11 bases lay in between. Germline CDR1 reads SGHNT; CDR2 reads YYREEE (reference sequence). This CDR3 is 15 amino acids long. Here the CDR3 reads CASSSGSPSTDTQYF. In DNA form, the CDR3 reads TGTGCCAGCAGCTCGGGCTCCCCGAGCACAGATACGCAGTATTTT.

This clonotype was recorded at least ten times. This rearrangement joins TRBV2 to TRBJ1-1; D remains unclear. With 5 bases removed from V and 1 base from J, the gap between germline ends came to 11 bases. The length of the CDR3 is 14 residues. Germline CDR1 reads SNHLY; CDR2 reads FYNNEI. As DNA, the CDR3 is TGTGCCAGCAGTCCCGTGCCAGGGAACACTGAAGCTTTCTTT. This sequence encodes CASSPVPGNTEAFF. Complete variable domain (other parts from reference TRBV2 and TRBJ1-1): EPEVTQTPSHQVTQMGQEVILRCVPISNHLYFYWYRQILGQKVEFLVSFYNNEISEKSEIFDDQFSVERPDGSNFTLKIRSTKLEDSAMYFCASSPVPGNTEAFFGQGTRLTVV.

This clonotype was seen only once. V usage is TRBV25-1 and J usage is TRBJ1-2, with 7 nucleotides matching TRBD1. This CDR3 has 15 residues. Germline assignment: CDR1 MGHDK and CDR2 SYGVNS. The V segment lost 5 bases and the J segment 4 bases; nucleotides outside the gene matches: 10. This CDR3 reads CASSLRQGLLYGYTF. For the CDR3, the DNA is TGTGCCAGCAGTCTCCGACAGGGACTACTCTATGGCTACACCTTC.

About this clonotype: Possible read error: a much larger clone is one base away. The rearrangement uses TRBV12-3 or TRBV12-4 and TRBJ2-4, with a weak D call TRBD2 (6 bases). This CDR3 comprises 14 residues. V was shortened by 3 bases and J by 7 bases, with 13 bases between the two germline ends. CDR3 region: CASSFGRGRNIQYF. The CDR3 nucleotides are TGTGCCAGCAGTTTCGGGCGGGGTAGGAACATTCAGTACTTC.

This clonotype was recorded at least ten times. J is TRBJ2-5 and V is TRBV20-1; 8 bases line up with TRBD1. Per the germline V gene, CDR1 is DFQATT and CDR2 is SNEGSKA (reference sequence). The CDR3 is made up of 15 amino acids. The trim removed 4 bases at V and 5 bases at J, leaving 12 bases unmatched. The CDR3 DNA reads as TGCAGTGCTAAGGACTACAGGGGGGCGTACGAGACCCAGTACTTC. It encodes CSAKDYRGAYETQYF.

The genes are TRBV29-1 and TRBJ2-5, with 9 positions matching TRBD2. There are 13 residues in the CDR3. V shed 7 bases, J shed 5 bases, and the junction held 8 bases outside the gene matches. The V gene's germline CDR1 is SQVTM and CDR2 ANQGSEA. CDR3 in amino acids: CSGGTSGRETQYF. CDR3 nucleotides: TGCAGCGGGGGGACCAGCGGGAGGGAGACCCAGTACTTC.

This clonotype turned up a few times. The rearrangement links TRBV24-1 to TRBJ1-5; weak D call: TRBD1 (5 bases). In germline, CDR1 is KGHDR, CDR2 SFDVKD. Trimming left V 1 base short and J 7 bases short, with 10 bases between. The CDR3 covers 14 residues. This chain's CDR3 is CATSDLRTTQPQHF. Written as DNA, the CDR3 is TGTGCCACCAGTGATTTAAGGACAACACAGCCCCAGCATTTT.

The chain links TRBV20-1 to TRBJ2-7, with 7 bases fitting TRBD2. The CDR3 sequence is 14 residues long. V lost 3 bases and J lost 6; bases outside the gene matches: 11. Germline V gene sequence: CDR1 DFQATT, CDR2 SNEGSKA (reference sequence). CDR3 loop: CSASFASGGPEQYF. The CDR3 DNA sequence: TGCAGTGCTAGTTTCGCTAGCGGAGGCCCCGAGCAGTACTTC.

This clonotype was seen repeatedly, ten times or more. The rearrangement links TRBV3-1 to TRBJ1-6; 9 positions agree with TRBD1. J was trimmed by 9 bases and V by 3 bases; bases with no gene match: 6. The CDR3 totals 15 residues. The germline V gene encodes CDR1 LGHDT and CDR2 YNNKEL (reference sequence). The chain's CDR3 is CASSHGDRGGSPLHF. The CDR3 nucleotides read TGTGCCAGCAGCCATGGCGACAGGGGGGGTTCACCCCTCCACTTT.

The table lists this clonotype with many counts. A much larger clone sits a single nucleotide away, making a read error possible. This sequence joins TRBV25-1 and TRBJ1-6, with TRBD1 as a possible D gene (6 bases). CDR1 and CDR2 (germline): MGHDK, SYGVNS. CDR3 length: 14 residues. The CDR3 spells CASSLGGGNSPFHF. The CDR3 coding sequence is TGTGCCAGCAGCCTCGGTGGGGGCAATTCACCCTTCCACTTT.

This chain links TRBV19 with TRBJ2-5; D tentatively reads TRBD1 or TRBD2 (5 bases each). The germline CDR1 and CDR2 sequences are LNHDA and SQIVND (reference sequence). CDR3 length equals 15 residues. V shed 0 bases and J shed 5 bases, with 13 bases lying between them. The CDR3 nucleotides read TGTGCCAGTAGTATAGATCTCAGGGACCTGGAGACCCAGTACTTC. Encoded protein: CASSIDLRDLETQYF.